This passage covers 22 T cell receptor beta chains from one sample sequenced in a study of chemoradiotherapy in HPV16-positive cancers. Data came from immunoSEQ multiplex PCR; TCRdb stores just in-frame clones and leaves some out. Of approximately 23,000 clones listed, approximately 70% are singletons. The sample was collected from a patient who underwent chemoradiotherapy. These receptor sequences come from a human donor with HPV-associated anogenital cancer.

This chain links TRBV27 with TRBJ1-1; D not certain. Trimming shortened V by 6 bases and J by 0 bases, and 23 bases separated the two germline ends. The germline V gene has CDR1 MNHEY and CDR2 SMNVEV (reference sequence). There are 18 residues in the CDR3. The CDR3 DNA sequence: TGTGCCAGCAGCAACCGCCGGGCCCAAAGGCCCCTGAACACTGAAGCTTTCTTT. Translating gives CASSNRRAQRPLNTEAFF.

The chain uses TRBV7-2 and TRBJ2-7; 7 bases are a match to TRBD1. CDR3 length: 15 amino acids. Trimming took 1 base from V and 0 from J; bases not matched to a gene: 3. CDR1 is SGHTA, CDR2 FQGNSA, per germline. The DNA of the CDR3 is TGTGCCAGCAGCTTAGTGACAGGGAGCTCCTACGAGCAGTACTTC. It yields the protein CASSLVTGSSYEQYF.

Judged by abundance, this clone is medium-sized. The rearrangement uses TRBV2 and TRBJ2-1, with a possible D match to TRBD1 (5 bases). Between the trimmed V and J ends, which lost 3 bases and 5 bases, there was a span of 14 bases. Germline CDR1 is SNHLY and CDR2 is FYNNEI. This CDR3 is built from 15 residues. Written as DNA, the CDR3 is TGTGCCAGCAGTGAGCGGCAGGGCATCGACAATGAGCAGTTCTTC. The encoded protein is CASSERQGIDNEQFF.

The V and J genes are TRBV28 and TRBJ1-5; a possible D gene is TRBD1 (5 bases). This CDR3 has 14 residues. Trimming took 5 bases from V and 4 from J, leaving 12 bases between them. Germline-derived CDR1 and CDR2 are MDHEN and SYDVKM. The CDR3 region is CASSLGDVNQPQHF. The CDR3 coding sequence is TGTGCCAGCAGTCTGGGGGACGTAAATCAGCCCCAGCATTTT.

In DNA, the CDR3 is TGTGCCAGTGGGACAGGGATGGAGACCCAGTACTTC. Protein sequence: CASGTGMETQYF. This chain uses TRBV19 with TRBJ2-5, with TRBD1 matching over 9 bases. With V trimmed by 8 bases and J by 5 bases, 3 bases remained unmatched. There are 12 residues in the CDR3. The germline CDR1 and CDR2 sequences are LNHDA and SQIVND (reference sequence).

CDR3 sequence (DNA): TGTGCCTGGAGTGTAGGGGGCGGTTCGTACGAGCAGTACTTC. Its protein product is CAWSVGGGSYEQYF. This chain uses TRBV30 with TRBJ2-7; 7 positions agree with TRBD1. The trim removed 0 bases at V and 4 bases at J, leaving 6 bases unmatched. CDR3 length: 14 amino acids. Germline CDR1 reads GTSNPN; CDR2 reads SVGIG (reference sequence).

The CDR3 DNA follows: TGTGCCAGCAGCTCACCCCGGACTACCCCCTACAATGAGCAGTTCTTC. Protein product: CASSSPRTTPYNEQFF. The chain carries TRBV11-3 and TRBJ2-1; possibly TRBD2 for D (6 bases). Trimming took off 4 bases at V and 2 bases at J, with 15 bases between the two ends. There are 16 residues in the CDR3. Germline lookup yields CDR1 SGHNT and CDR2 YENEEA.

V is TRBV19 and J is TRBJ2-3; 10 positions agree with TRBD2. CDR1 and CDR2 from the germline V gene are LNHDA and SQIVND (reference sequence). There are 15 residues in the CDR3. With V trimmed by 6 bases and J by 2 bases, 5 bases remained unmatched. The CDR3 nucleotides are TGTGCCAGTAGGAGAGCGGGAGGGGACACAGATACGCAGTATTTT. It encodes CASRRAGGDTDTQYF.

This chain connects TRBV10-2 to TRBJ2-3; D may correspond to TRBD1 or TRBD2 (5 bases each). Germline values: CDR1 WSHSY, CDR2 SAAADI. V was cut by 8 bases and J by 3 bases, with 15 bases left in between. The CDR3 spans 14 residues. The CDR3 is CASRGPLPTDTQYF. DNA of the CDR3: TGCGCCAGCCGGGGACCACTCCCTACAGATACGCAGTATTTT.

V and J are TRBV6-6 and TRBJ2-1, with 7 positions matching TRBD2. Germline V lookup: CDR1 MNHNY, CDR2 SVGAGI (reference sequence). The CDR3 spans 14 residues. Unmatched junction bases numbered 6, after V lost 4 bases and J lost 6 bases. CDR3 loop: CASSFSGWGNEQFF. DNA for the CDR3: TGTGCCAGCAGTTTTAGCGGGTGGGGCAATGAGCAGTTCTTC.

This clone was picked up a small number of times. V and J are TRBV6-1 and TRBJ1-5; D gene uncertain. V was trimmed by 7 bases and J by 2 bases, leaving 6 bases between them. Germline CDR1 is MNHNS and CDR2 is SASEGT. The CDR3 has 12 residues. The CDR3 nucleotides are TGTGCCAGCACCCGGGGCAATCAGCCCCAGCATTTT. Residues: CASTRGNQPQHF.

In this sample, this clone turned up once. This chain joins TRBV2 and TRBJ1-4; weak D call: TRBD1 (5 bases). V was cut by 8 bases and J by 4 bases, with 17 bases left in between. The CDR3 length is 15 residues. The germline V gene encodes CDR1 SNHLY and CDR2 FYNNEI. The CDR3 loop reads CASVRSGRDNEKLFF. For the CDR3, the DNA is TGTGCCAGCGTGAGGTCGGGCAGGGATAATGAAAAACTGTTTTTT.

This rearrangement joins TRBV5-1 to TRBJ2-1; 8 positions agree with TRBD2. The CDR3 runs 15 residues. After removal of 4 bases from V and 6 bases from J, the junction contained 9 bases not matched to a gene. Germline loops: CDR1 SGHRS, CDR2 YFSETQ. Here the CDR3 reads CASSPDFAGGNEQFF. The CDR3 DNA is TGCGCCAGCAGCCCCGACTTTGCGGGGGGCAATGAGCAGTTCTTC.

V and J are TRBV11-2 and TRBJ2-3, with 9 nucleotides matching TRBD2. Germline lookup yields CDR1 SGHAT and CDR2 FQNNGV. There are 17 residues in the CDR3. Trimming cost V 2 bases and J 1 base; bases outside gene matches: 7. The CDR3 here is CASSLLAGGPGTDTQYF. The CDR3 DNA sequence: TGTGCCAGCAGCTTATTGGCGGGAGGGCCGGGCACAGATACGCAGTATTTT.

The rearrangement uses TRBV28 and TRBJ2-2; TRBD2 is a possible D gene (5 bases). Per germline, CDR1 MDHEN and CDR2 SYDVKM. CDR3 length: 14 amino acids. Trimming took off 5 bases at V and 3 bases at J, with 10 bases between the two ends. The CDR3 loop is CASSRGLDTGELFF. The CDR3 DNA follows: TGTGCCAGCAGTCGCGGGTTAGACACCGGGGAGCTGTTTTTT.

The chain has TRBV11-2 and TRBJ2-2; D is ambiguous. Germline V gives CDR1 SGHAT, CDR2 FQNNGV. The CDR3 spans 14 residues. Trimming removed 2 bases from V and 2 bases from J, with 6 bases in between. CDR3 region: CASSLLSNTGELFF. The CDR3 DNA sequence: TGTGCCAGCAGCTTACTATCTAACACCGGGGAGCTGTTTTTT.

This clone was seen a handful of times. This sequence joins TRBV4-1 and TRBJ2-1, with a weak D call TRBD2 (5 bases). This CDR3 has 14 residues. Germline lookup yields CDR1 MGHRA and CDR2 YSYEKL. With 1 base removed from V and 7 bases from J, the gap between germline ends came to 11 bases. This CDR3 is CASSQVESGNEQFF. CDR3 bases: TGCGCCAGCAGCCAAGTCGAGTCGGGGAATGAGCAGTTCTTC.

The chain employs TRBV5-6 and TRBJ1-1; D not certain. Germline loops: CDR1 SGHDT, CDR2 YYEEEE. The CDR3 covers 15 residues. The V end lost 4 bases, the J end lost 3 bases, and 16 bases lay between the germline ends. The DNA for the CDR3 is TGTGCCAGCAGCGAGACTCCGACGGGCGACACTGAAGCTTTCTTT. This sequence encodes CASSETPTGDTEAFF.

The chain uses TRBV28 and TRBJ1-2; D perhaps matches TRBD1 (6 bases). This CDR3 region has 17 residues. From germline, CDR1 is MDHEN and CDR2 SYDVKM. The V end lost 3 bases, the J end lost 0 bases, and 17 bases lay between the germline ends. CDR3: CASSFSHRGGANYGYTF. CDR3 DNA sequence: TGTGCCAGCAGTTTTTCCCATCGGGGGGGCGCTAACTATGGCTACACCTTC.

The rearrangement joins TRBV5-1 to TRBJ2-7; 7 nucleotides align to TRBD1. Germline CDR1 SGHRS, CDR2 YFSETQ. The J segment lost 4 bases and the V segment lost 4 bases, leaving 5 bases of the junction unmatched. The CDR3 is 13 amino acids. The CDR3 DNA reads TGCGCCAGCAGCGACAGGGTTGGTTACGAGCAGTACTTC. Translating it yields CASSDRVGYEQYF.

V and J are TRBV6-5 and TRBJ1-2; tentative D call: TRBD1 (5 bases). Looked up from germline, CDR1 is MNHEY and CDR2 is SVGAGI. Trimming left V 7 bases short and J 3 bases short, with 12 bases between. The CDR3 spans 13 residues. This CDR3 is CASTQGWDYGYTF. The DNA of the CDR3 is TGTGCCAGCACTCAGGGCTGGGACTATGGCTACACCTTC.

The chain joins TRBV28 to TRBJ1-1; D not resolved. The CDR3 sequence is 11 residues long. Trimming pared 3 bases from V and 5 bases from J, leaving 4 bases between. The germline CDR1 and CDR2 sequences are MDHEN and SYDVKM. CDR3 DNA sequence: TGTGCCAGCAGTTTGGGTACTGAAGCTTTCTTT. Protein: CASSLGTEAFF.